The sequence of this T cell receptor (beta chain) was determined in a study of OX40 agonist ivuxolimab in advanced cancers. The overall study: The patients' treatment was ivuxolimab, an agonistic anti-OX40 (CD134) antibody. Age averaged around 60 years (range roughly 20 to 90), and 80% to 90% were male. Patients were treated with intravenous ivuxolimab, dosed at 0.01 to 10 mg/kg and infused every 2 weeks.

The germline gives CDR1 SGHRS, CDR2 YFSETQ. The CDR3 is made up of 14 amino acids. The V end lost 0 bases, the J end lost 2 bases, and 8 bases lay between the germline ends. Measured with immunoSEQ multiplex PCR; TCRdb has only the in-frame clones, and not every one. The table includes about 91,000 clones, approximately 80% detected once. Concerning this clone: Its target is not known.

Study-wide results and caveats: CD4+ and CD8+ blood T cells expanded clonally by week 6 at 0.1 to 3.0 mg/kg.

V gene TRBV5-1 combines with J gene TRBJ1-1; D is perhaps TRBD1 (6 bases). The sequencing used CD4+ or CD8+ T cells sorted from blood, collected in a trial of the OX40 agonist ivuxolimab. The TCR was taken from an adult with an advanced solid tumor such as melanoma, head and neck, liver or kidney cancer. The CDR3 nucleotides are TGCGCCAGCAGCTTGGGGGGGACAAACACTGAAGCTTTCTTT. It yields the protein CASSLGGTNTEAFF.